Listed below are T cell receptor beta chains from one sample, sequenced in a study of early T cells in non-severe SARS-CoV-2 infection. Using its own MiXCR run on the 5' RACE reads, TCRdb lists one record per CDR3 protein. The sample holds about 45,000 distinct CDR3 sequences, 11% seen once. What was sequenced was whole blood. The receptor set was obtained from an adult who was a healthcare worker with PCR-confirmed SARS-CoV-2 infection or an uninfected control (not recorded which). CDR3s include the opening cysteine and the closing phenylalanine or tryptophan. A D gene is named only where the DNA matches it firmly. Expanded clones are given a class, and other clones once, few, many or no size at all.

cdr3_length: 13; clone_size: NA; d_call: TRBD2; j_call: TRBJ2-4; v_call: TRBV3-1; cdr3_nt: TGTGCCAGCAGCCAAGATCACGGGGGGGCTCAGTACTTC; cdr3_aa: CASSQDHGGAQYF
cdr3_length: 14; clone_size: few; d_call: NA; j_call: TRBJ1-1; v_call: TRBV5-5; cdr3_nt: TGTGCCAGCAGCGCAACCCGGGACAAGATTGAAGCTTTCTTT; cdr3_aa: CASSATRDKIEAFF
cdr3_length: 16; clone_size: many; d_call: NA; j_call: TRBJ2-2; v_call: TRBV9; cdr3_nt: TGTGCCAGCAGCGTCACATCAGGGGTAGCCACCGGGGAGCTGTTTTTT; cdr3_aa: CASSVTSGVATGELFF
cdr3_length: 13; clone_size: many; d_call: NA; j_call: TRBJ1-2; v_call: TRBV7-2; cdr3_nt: TGTGCCAGCAGCTTAGTAGGGCCGCGTGGCTACACCTTC; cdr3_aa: CASSLVGPRGYTF
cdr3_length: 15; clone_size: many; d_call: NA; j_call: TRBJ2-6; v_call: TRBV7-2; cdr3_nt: TGTGCCAGCAGCCCCCACGATGCTGGGGCCAACGTCCTGACTTTC; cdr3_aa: CASSPHDAGANVLTF
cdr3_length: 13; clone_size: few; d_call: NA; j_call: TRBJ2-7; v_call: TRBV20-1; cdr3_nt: TGCAGTGCTAGACCCGACGCCGGGGACGAGCAGTACTTC; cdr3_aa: CSARPDAGDEQYF
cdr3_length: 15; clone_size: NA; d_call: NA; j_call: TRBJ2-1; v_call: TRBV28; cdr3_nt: TGTGCCAGCAGTCCCTGGGGCAGCTCCTACAATGAGCAGTTCTTC; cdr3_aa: CASSPWGSSYNEQFF
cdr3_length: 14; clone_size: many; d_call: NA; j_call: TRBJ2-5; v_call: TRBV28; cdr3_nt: TGTGCCAGCACCCTCGGGACATCAGGGGAGACCCAGTACTTC; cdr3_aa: CASTLGTSGETQYF
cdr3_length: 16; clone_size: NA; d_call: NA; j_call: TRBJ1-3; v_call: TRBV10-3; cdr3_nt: TGTGCCATCAGTGAGTCGGAAATCACCTCTGGAAACACCATATATTTT; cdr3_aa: CAISESEITSGNTIYF
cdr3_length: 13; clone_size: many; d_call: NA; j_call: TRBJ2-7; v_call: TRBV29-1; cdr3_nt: TGCAGCGTTGGGACCGCAAGCTCCTACGAGCAGTACTTC; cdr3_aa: CSVGTASSYEQYF
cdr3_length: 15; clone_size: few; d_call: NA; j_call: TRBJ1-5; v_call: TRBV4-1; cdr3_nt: TGCGCCAGCAGCCAAGGGGCTCAAAATTTGATGCCCCAGCATTTT; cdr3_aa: CASSQGAQNLMPQHF
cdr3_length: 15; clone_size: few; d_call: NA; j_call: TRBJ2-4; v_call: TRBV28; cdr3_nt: TGTGCCAGCAGTTCAAGGGGCGGGATTAAAAACATTCAGTACTTC; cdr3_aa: CASSSRGGIKNIQYF
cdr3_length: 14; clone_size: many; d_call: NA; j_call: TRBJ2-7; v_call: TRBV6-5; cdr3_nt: TGTGCCAGCAGTTACTCTACAGGGAGCGACGAGCAGTACTTC; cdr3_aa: CASSYSTGSDEQYF
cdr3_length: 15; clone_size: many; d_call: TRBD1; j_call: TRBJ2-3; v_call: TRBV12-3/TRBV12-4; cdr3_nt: TGTGCCAGCAGTCCAGGACAGGGGTTGGCAGATACGCAGTATTTT; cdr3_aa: CASSPGQGLADTQYF
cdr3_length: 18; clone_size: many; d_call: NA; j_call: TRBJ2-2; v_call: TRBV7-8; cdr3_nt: TGTGCCAGCAGCTTAGTGGAGGGGACAGTTTCGGTCACCGGGGAGCTGTTTTTT; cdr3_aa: CASSLVEGTVSVTGELFF
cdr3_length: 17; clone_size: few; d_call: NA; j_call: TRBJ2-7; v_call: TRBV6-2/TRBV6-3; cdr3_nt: TGTGCCAGCAGTTACCCGCCGTCGGGGATGGTCGCCTACGAGCAGTACTTC; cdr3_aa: CASSYPPSGMVAYEQYF
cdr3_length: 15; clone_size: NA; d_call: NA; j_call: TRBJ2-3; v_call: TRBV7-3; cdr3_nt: TGTGCCAGCAGCTCCCGATTGGCCGGCACAGATACGCAGTATTTT; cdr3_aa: CASSSRLAGTDTQYF
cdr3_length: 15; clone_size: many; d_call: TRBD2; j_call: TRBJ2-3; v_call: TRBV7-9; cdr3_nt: TGTGCCAGCAGCCCCTGGGGGGGAGTGGCAGATACGCAGTATTTT; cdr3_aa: CASSPWGGVADTQYF
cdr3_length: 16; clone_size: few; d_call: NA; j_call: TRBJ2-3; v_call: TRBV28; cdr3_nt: TGTGCCAGCAGTTTAGGAGTGGGCGTTATCAAGGATACGCAGTATTTT; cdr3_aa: CASSLGVGVIKDTQYF
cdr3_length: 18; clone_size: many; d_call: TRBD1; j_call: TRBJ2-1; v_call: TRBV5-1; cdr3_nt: TGCGCCAGCAGCATGGGACAGGGGTTGGGCCGGGGATACAATGAGCAGTTCTTC; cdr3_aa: CASSMGQGLGRGYNEQFF
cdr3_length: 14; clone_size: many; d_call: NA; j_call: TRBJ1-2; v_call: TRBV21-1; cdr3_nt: TGTGCCAGCAGCAACGCGACACCGAACTATGGCTACACCTTC; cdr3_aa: CASSNATPNYGYTF
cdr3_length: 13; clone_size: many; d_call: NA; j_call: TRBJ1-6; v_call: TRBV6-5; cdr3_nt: TGTGCCAGCAGACGCGACAGGTTTTCACCCCTCCACTTT; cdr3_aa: CASRRDRFSPLHF
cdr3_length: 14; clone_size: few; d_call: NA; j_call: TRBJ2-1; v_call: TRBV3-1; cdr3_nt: TGTGCCAGCAGCCAAGATGGGCTAACCCATGAGCAGTTCTTC; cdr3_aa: CASSQDGLTHEQFF
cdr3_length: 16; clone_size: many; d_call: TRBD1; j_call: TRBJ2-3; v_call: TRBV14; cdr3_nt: TGTGCCAGCAGCGGCCGGGACAGGGGCGGGACAGATACGCAGTATTTT; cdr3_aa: CASSGRDRGGTDTQYF
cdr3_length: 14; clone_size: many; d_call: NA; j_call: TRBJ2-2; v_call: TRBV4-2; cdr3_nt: TGTGCCAGCAGCCAAGGGGAGCGTGCCGGGGAGCTGTTTTTT; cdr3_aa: CASSQGERAGELFF
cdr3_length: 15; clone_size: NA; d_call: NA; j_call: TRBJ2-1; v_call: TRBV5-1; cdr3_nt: TGCGCCAGCAGCTTGGGCCGGGACCAATACAATGAGCAGTTCTTC; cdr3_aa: CASSLGRDQYNEQFF
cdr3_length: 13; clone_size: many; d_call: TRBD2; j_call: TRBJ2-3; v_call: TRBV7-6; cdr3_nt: TGTGCCAGCGTGGCTAGCGGGAGACATACGCAGTATTTT; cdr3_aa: CASVASGRHTQYF
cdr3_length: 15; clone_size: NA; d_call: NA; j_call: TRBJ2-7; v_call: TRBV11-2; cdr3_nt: TGTGCCAGCAGCTTAGACAGGGTGCAGACCTACGAGCAGTACTTC; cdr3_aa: CASSLDRVQTYEQYF
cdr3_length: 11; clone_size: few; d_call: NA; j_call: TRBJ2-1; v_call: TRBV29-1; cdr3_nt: TGCAGCGTAGGACAGCAGGGTGAGCAGTTCTTC; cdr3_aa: CSVGQQGEQFF
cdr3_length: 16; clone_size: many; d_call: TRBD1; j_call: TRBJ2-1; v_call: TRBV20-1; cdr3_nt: TGCAGTGCTACACAGGGGGGCCAGCGGGCGGACAATGAGCAGTTCTTC; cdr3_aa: CSATQGGQRADNEQFF
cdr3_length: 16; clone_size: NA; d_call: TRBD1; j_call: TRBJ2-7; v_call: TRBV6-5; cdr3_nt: TGTGCCAGCAGCCTCACCCCGACAGGGGTGTTAAACGAGCAGTACTTC; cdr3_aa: CASSLTPTGVLNEQYF
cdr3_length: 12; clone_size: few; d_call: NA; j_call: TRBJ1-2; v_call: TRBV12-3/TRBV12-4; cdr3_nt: TGTGCCAGCACCTGGGGGCCCTTTGGCTACACCTTC; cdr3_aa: CASTWGPFGYTF
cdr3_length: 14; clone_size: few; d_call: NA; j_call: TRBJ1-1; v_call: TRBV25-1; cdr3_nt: TGTGCCAGCAGTGAATATTGGGGGAAGAGTGAAGCTTTCTTT; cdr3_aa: CASSEYWGKSEAFF
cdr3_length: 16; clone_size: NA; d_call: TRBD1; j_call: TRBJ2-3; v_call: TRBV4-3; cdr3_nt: TGCGCCAGCAGCCAAGGCAGGGGGCTCCACACAGATACGCAGTATTTT; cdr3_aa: CASSQGRGLHTDTQYF
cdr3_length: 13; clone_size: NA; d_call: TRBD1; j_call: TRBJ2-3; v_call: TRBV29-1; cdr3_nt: TGCAGCGTTGCGACAGGGGGCGAACATACGCAGTATTTT; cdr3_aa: CSVATGGEHTQYF
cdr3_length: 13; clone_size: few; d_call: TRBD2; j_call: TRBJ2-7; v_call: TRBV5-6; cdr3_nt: TGTGCCAGCAGGCGTGGGAGGGTCGGCGAGCAGTACTTC; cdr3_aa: CASRRGRVGEQYF
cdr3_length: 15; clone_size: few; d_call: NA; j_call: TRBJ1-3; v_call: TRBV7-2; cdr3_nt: TGTGCCAGCAGCAAAGAGGGGGGGCCTGGAAACACCATATATTTT; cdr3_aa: CASSKEGGPGNTIYF
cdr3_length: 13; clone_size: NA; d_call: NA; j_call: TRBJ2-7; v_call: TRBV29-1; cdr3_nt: TGCAGCGCCCTTACACCCGGACCCTACGAGCAGTACTTC; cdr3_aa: CSALTPGPYEQYF
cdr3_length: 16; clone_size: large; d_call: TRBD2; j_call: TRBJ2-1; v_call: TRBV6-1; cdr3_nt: TGTGCCAGCAGTGAATCAATAGCGGGAGGGAACAATGAGCAGTTCTTC; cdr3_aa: CASSESIAGGNNEQFF
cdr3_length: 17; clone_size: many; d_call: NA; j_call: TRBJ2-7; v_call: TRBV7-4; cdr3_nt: TGTGCCAGCAGCTTAGGGACCTTCCCAATTGCTTACTGGGAGCAGTACTTC; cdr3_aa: CASSLGTFPIAYWEQYF
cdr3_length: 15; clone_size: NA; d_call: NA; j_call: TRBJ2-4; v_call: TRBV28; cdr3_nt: TGTGCCACCGCGTCTGGTACAGGGAGAAAAAACATTCAGTACTTC; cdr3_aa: CATASGTGRKNIQYF
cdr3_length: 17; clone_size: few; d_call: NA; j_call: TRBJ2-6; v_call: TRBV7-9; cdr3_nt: TGTGCCAGCAGCTTCGGAGACTGGATCTCTGGGGCCAACGTCCTGACTTTC; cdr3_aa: CASSFGDWISGANVLTF
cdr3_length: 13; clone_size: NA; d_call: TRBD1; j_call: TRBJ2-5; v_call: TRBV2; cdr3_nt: TGTGCCAGCAGTGGACAGGGCCAAGAGACCCAGTACTTC; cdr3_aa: CASSGQGQETQYF
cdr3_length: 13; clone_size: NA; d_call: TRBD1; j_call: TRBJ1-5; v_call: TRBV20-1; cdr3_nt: TGCAGTGTTAGACAGGGTATCGATCAGCCCCAGCATTTT; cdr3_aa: CSVRQGIDQPQHF
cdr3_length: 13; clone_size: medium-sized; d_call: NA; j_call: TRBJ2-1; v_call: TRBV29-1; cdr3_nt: TGCAGCGCGTCTACCTCTTCTCGGCATGAGCAGTTCTTC; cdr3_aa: CSASTSSRHEQFF
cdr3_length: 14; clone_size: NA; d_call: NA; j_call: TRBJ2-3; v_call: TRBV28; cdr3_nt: TGTGCCAGCAGGAAGGGGAGGCCTATGGATACGCAGTATTTT; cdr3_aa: CASRKGRPMDTQYF
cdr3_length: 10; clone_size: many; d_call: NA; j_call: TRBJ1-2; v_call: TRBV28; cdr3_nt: TGTGCCAGCCTGTCTGGAGGCTACACCTTC; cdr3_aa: CASLSGGYTF
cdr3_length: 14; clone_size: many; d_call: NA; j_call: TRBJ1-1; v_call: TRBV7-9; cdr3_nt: TGTGCCAGCAGCCCCGACAGAACCTACACTGAAGCTTTCTTT; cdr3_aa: CASSPDRTYTEAFF
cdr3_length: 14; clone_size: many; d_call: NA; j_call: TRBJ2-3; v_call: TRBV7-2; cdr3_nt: TGTGCCAGCAGCTTAGGATGGGACACAGATACGCAGTATTTT; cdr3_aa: CASSLGWDTDTQYF